This T cell receptor beta chain was sequenced during a study of blood T cell repertoires in COVID-19. Study as a whole: There were acute and convalescent COVID-19 samples, and they came from the United States, Italy and Spain. From T cells, B-cell-depleted T cells, or PBMCs came the material, which was cDNA or gDNA.

Trimming took 5 bases from V and 2 from J, leaving 15 bases between them. CDR1 is SGHAT, CDR2 FQNNGV, per germline. The CDR3 length is 16 residues. As processed by the authors: From reference gene primer amplification, estimates of nucleated cell counts were derived. The table came from immunoSEQ multiplex PCR; TCRdb's copy has only in-frame clones and leaves some out. The DNA was the basis for D and trimming; V, J and clone size are from that table. The data hold about 220,000 clones, with roughly 85% observed a single time. Material: PBMCs or T cells enriched from blood (not recorded which). The gene calls are TRBV11-2 and TRBJ1-4, with D unclear. The source is a middle-aged woman with acute COVID-19. The DNA for the CDR3 is TGTGCCAGCAGCCCTTCCTGGGCCCGCACTAATGAAAAACTGTTTTTT. As protein: CASSPSWARTNEKLFF.